This T cell receptor beta chain appears in the sequencing data of a study of blood T cells in healthy people across ages. The study's findings and limits: Observed TCR beta diversity per million T cells went down as age went up. This fall followed a roughly linear course with age.

This CDR3 contains 17 residues. The V gene lost 5 bases and the J gene lost 0 bases, with 17 bases spanning the gap. The germline V gene has CDR1 SGHAT and CDR2 FQNNGV. A remark on this clonotype: Its specificity is not known.

Combining a sample-barcoded 5' primer with a J-beta primer mix, a second PCR ran for 7 to 11 cycles. The authors tagged each cDNA molecule using a template-switch adaptor with 12 random nucleotides. TCRdb reanalysed the 5' RACE reads using MiXCR and keeps one entry per CDR3 protein. Among 550,000 to 750,000 distinct CDR3 sequences listed, over 20% were seen once. PBMCs were isolated at a quantity of at least 6.5 million per sample. The chain couples TRBV11-2 to TRBJ1-3; no clear D. The sample taken for sequencing was blood. The TCR comes from a man in his sixties or seventies in good health. For the CDR3, the DNA is TGTGCCAGCAGCCGCCGGGGAGCCGACAACTCTGGAAACACCATATATTTT. Its protein is CASSRRGADNSGNTIYF. The whole variable domain, remainder taken from reference TRBV11-2 and TRBJ1-3, is EAGVAQSPRYKIIEKRQSVAFWCNPISGHATLYWYQQILGQGPKLLIQFQNNGVVDDSQLPKDRFSAERLKGVDSTLKIQPAKLEDSAVYLCASSRRGADNSGNTIYFGEGSWLTVV.